The TCR beta chain under discussion was sequenced for a study of memory CD4+ T cells and cytomegalovirus serostatus. Sequencing used immunoSEQ multiplex PCR; TCRdb keeps in-frame clones, though not all of them. The sample lists roughly 39,000 clones, 78% occurring once. Single viable CD3+CD4+CD8-CD45RO+ cells were sorted as the memory CD4+ T cells. Germline CDR1 SNHLY, CDR2 FYNNEI. V trimming: 3 bases; J trimming: 5 bases; junction bases outside the gene matches: 10. CDR3 length equals 17 residues. V and J are TRBV2 and TRBJ2-2; 9 bases line up with TRBD1. The receptor was isolated from an adult in good health and CMV-seronegative. Sequencing used memory CD4+ T cells from blood. CDR3 residues: CASSDSWTGVMTGELFF. DNA for the CDR3: TGTGCCAGCAGTGATAGTTGGACAGGGGTTATGACCGGGGAGCTGTTTTTT. Filled out from reference TRBV2 and TRBJ2-2, the complete variable domain reads EPEVTQTPSHQVTQMGQEVILRCVPISNHLYFYWYRQILGQKVEFLVSFYNNEISEKSEIFDDQFSVERPDGSNFTLKIRSTKLEDSAMYFCASSDSWTGVMTGELFFGEGSRLTVL.